Each of the 24 T cell receptor beta chains below was sequenced from the same sample in a study of blood T cell repertoires in COVID-19. Clones were read by immunoSEQ multiplex PCR, and TCRdb kept only the in-frame ones, dropping some. The sample holds roughly 240,000 clones, 88% seen once. The sample was PBMCs or T cells enriched from blood (not recorded which). All receptors derive from a woman aged 40 to 49 with acute COVID-19.

The chain links TRBV18 to TRBJ1-2, with TRBD1 as a possible D gene (5 bases). Germline V gives CDR1 KGHSH, CDR2 LQKENI. V was shortened by 1 base and J by 3 bases, with 24 bases between the two germline ends. There are 19 residues in the CDR3. The CDR3 DNA follows: TGTGCCAGCTCACCACTAGGAACAGGCCCACTTGGCATGTACTATGGCTACACCTTC. It yields the protein CASSPLGTGPLGMYYGYTF.

The genes are TRBV3-1 (or the pseudogene TRBV3-2) and TRBJ2-7; TRBD2 aligns across 9 bases. Germline values: CDR1 LGHDT, CDR2 YNNKEL (reference sequence). This CDR3 spans 17 amino acids. V gave up 3 bases and J gave up 3 bases; unmatched junction bases: 12. CDR3 sequence (DNA): TGTGCCAGCAGCCACCCTATGTCTAGCGGGGAAGGCTACGAGCAGTACTTC. Its translation is CASSHPMSSGEGYEQYF.

The rearrangement uses TRBV4-3 and TRBJ2-1, with 10 bases identical to TRBD2. V lost 1 base to trimming and J lost 7 bases; unmatched junction nucleotides: 7. The CDR3 has 16 residues. The germline CDR1 and CDR2 sequences are LGHNA and YSLEER. CDR3 in DNA: TGCGCCAGCAGCCAAGCTTTACTAGCGGGGTCAAATGAGCAGTTCTTC. Protein product: CASSQALLAGSNEQFF.

The chain employs TRBV19 and TRBJ1-5, with D hard to call. This CDR3 spans 12 amino acids. V dropped 5 bases and J dropped 9 bases, with 11 bases sitting between them. CDR1 is LNHDA and CDR2 is SQIVND in the germline V gene (reference sequence). This CDR3 reads CASSPTGGPQHF. The CDR3 DNA follows: TGTGCCAGTAGTCCCACGGGTGGGCCCCAGCATTTT.

The chain joins TRBV5-5 to TRBJ1-2, with D maybe TRBD1 (5 bases). In germline, CDR1 is SGHKS, CDR2 YYEKEE (reference sequence). This CDR3 is built from 16 residues. V was trimmed by 2 bases and J by 5 bases, leaving 19 bases between them. For the CDR3, the DNA is TGTGCCAGCAGCTTTTCTGTTCGGGACTCCAGTTATGGCTACACCTTC. Its protein is CASSFSVRDSSYGYTF.

The CDR3 here is CASSPIRSGSGETQYF. The CDR3 region has the DNA TGTGCCAGCAGCCCCATCAGGTCCGGGAGCGGGGAGACCCAGTACTTC. The genes are TRBV3-1 (or the pseudogene TRBV3-2) and TRBJ2-5; weak D call: TRBD2 (6 bases). The germline V gene has CDR1 LGHDT and CDR2 YNNKEL (reference sequence). V was cut by 4 bases and J by 5 bases, with 20 bases left in between. The CDR3 is 16 amino acids.

The chain joins TRBV10-3 to TRBJ1-1; 11 bases map to TRBD1. Germline CDR1 reads ENHRY; CDR2 reads SYGVKD. The CDR3 loop spans 15 amino acids. With V trimmed by 9 bases and J by 0 bases, 6 bases remained unmatched. This CDR3 is CAIRTGGSMNTEAFF. The CDR3 DNA reads TGTGCCATTAGGACAGGGGGCTCTATGAACACTGAAGCTTTCTTT.

In regard to this clone: The same CDR3 also results from other DNA sequences found in this sample. The V and J genes are TRBV5-1 and TRBJ1-1, with 8 bases identical to TRBD1. This CDR3 spans 15 amino acids. The V and J ends lost 0 bases and 1 base, in that order; junction bases with no gene match: 2. CDR1 SGHRS and CDR2 YFSETQ come from the germline V gene. The CDR3 loop is CASSLGGTGNTEAFF. The CDR3 nucleotides read TGCGCCAGCAGCTTGGGGGGGACAGGGAACACTGAAGCTTTCTTT.

The table lists this clone with a count of one. The chain carries TRBV11-3 and TRBJ1-5; D perhaps matches TRBD1 (6 bases). V was shortened by 6 bases and J by 0 bases, with 12 bases between the two germline ends. This CDR3 comprises 15 residues. Per germline, CDR1 SGHNT and CDR2 YENEEA. The CDR3 loop is CASRSGANSNQPQHF. Here the CDR3 DNA reads TGTGCCAGCAGATCAGGGGCTAATAGCAATCAGCCCCAGCATTTT.

This clone occurred once. The chain uses TRBV29-1 and TRBJ1-4; 7 bases map to TRBD1. The CDR3 is 13 amino acids. Trimming removed 4 bases from V and 7 bases from J; junction bases left unmatched: 6. Germline lookup yields CDR1 SQVTM and CDR2 ANQGSEA. CDR3 in DNA: TGCAGCGTTGCGAGGGGGCAGGGTGAAAAACTGTTTTTT. Amino acid sequence: CSVARGQGEKLFF.

This chain connects TRBV7-9 to TRBJ1-1; TRBD1 aligns across 7 bases. This CDR3 comprises 11 residues. V trimming: 5 bases; J trimming: 8 bases; junction bases outside the gene matches: 2. Germline-derived CDR1 and CDR2 are SEHNR and FQNEAQ (reference sequence). This CDR3 reads CASSRQGEAFF. In DNA form, the CDR3 reads TGTGCCAGCAGCCGACAGGGAGAAGCTTTCTTT.

The gene calls are TRBV4-2 and TRBJ1-4; perhaps TRBD1 as D (5 bases). The CDR3 consists of 14 residues. V lost 0 bases and J lost 7, with 9 bases in between. From germline, CDR1 is LGHNA and CDR2 YNFKEQ. The CDR3 nucleotides are TGTGCCAGCAGCCAAGAGTTCGGGGGTGAAAAACTGTTTTTT. Its translation: CASSQEFGGEKLFF.

V gene TRBV7-2 combines with J gene TRBJ2-3; 7 nucleotides align to TRBD2. The V segment lost 7 bases and the J segment 3 bases; nucleotides outside the gene matches: 10. This CDR3 region has 15 residues. Germline CDR1 SGHTA, CDR2 FQGNSA. The DNA for the CDR3 is TGTGCCAGCACCCCAAGTTGGGGGGGGACAGATACGCAGTATTTT. As protein: CASTPSWGGTDTQYF.

The J gene is TRBJ1-6, the V gene TRBV9, with 7 nucleotides matching TRBD1. The CDR3 covers 15 residues. V lost 4 bases to trimming and J lost 7 bases; unmatched junction nucleotides: 8. Per germline, CDR1 SGDLS and CDR2 YYNGEE. This chain's CDR3 is CASSSRQGGNSPLHF. The CDR3 DNA reads TGTGCCAGCAGCTCCCGACAGGGTGGGAATTCACCCCTCCACTTT.

The chain joins TRBV24-1 to TRBJ2-2, with TRBD2 as a possible D gene (5 bases). The CDR3 sequence is 20 residues long. Between the trimmed V and J ends, which lost 1 base and 4 bases, there was a span of 24 bases. CDR1 KGHDR and CDR2 SFDVKD come from the germline V gene. CDR3 region: CATSDFKNFFGVLGTGELFF. The DNA of the CDR3 is TGTGCCACCAGTGATTTTAAGAATTTTTTCGGGGTCTTGGGCACCGGGGAGCTGTTTTTT.

J is TRBJ2-3 and V is TRBV19, with 10 nucleotides matching TRBD1. CDR1 is LNHDA and CDR2 is SQIVND in the germline V gene (reference sequence). Germline trimming cut 5 bases from V and 2 bases from J; bases unmatched to any gene: 7. CDR3 length: 16 amino acids. The CDR3 reads CASSVLGTGATDTQYF. In DNA form, the CDR3 reads TGTGCCAGTAGTGTGCTAGGGACAGGGGCCACAGATACGCAGTATTTT.

The rearrangement uses TRBV7-2 and TRBJ1-2; D perhaps matches TRBD1 (5 bases). Germline loops: CDR1 SGHTA, CDR2 FQGNSA. V lost 5 bases and J 6 bases, leaving 16 bases between the germline ends. The CDR3 contains 14 residues. The CDR3, as DNA: TGTGCCAGCAGCACCGACAGCCTCCGTGATGGCTACACCTTC. It translates to CASSTDSLRDGYTF.

V and J are TRBV5-1 and TRBJ1-2, with 7 bases that match TRBD1. The J segment lost 7 bases and the V segment lost 0 bases, leaving 9 bases of the junction unmatched. The CDR3 is 15 amino acids. Germline V gene sequence: CDR1 SGHRS, CDR2 YFSETQ. CDR3 nucleotide sequence: TGCGCCAGCAGCTTGGACCTAGACAGGGACTCTGGCTACACCTTC. As protein: CASSLDLDRDSGYTF. Full variable domain (missing parts from reference TRBV5-1 and TRBJ1-2): KAGVTQTPRYLIKTRGQQVTLSCSPISGHRSVSWYQQTPGQGLQFLFEYFSETQRNKGNFPGRFSGRQFSNSRSEMNVSTLELGDSALYLCASSLDLDRDSGYTFGSGTRLTVV.

This sequence joins TRBV18 and TRBJ1-1, with D perhaps matching TRBD1 (5 bases). Trimming took off 2 bases at V and 4 bases at J, with 11 bases between the two ends. Germline V gives CDR1 KGHSH, CDR2 LQKENI. The CDR3 has 14 amino acids. The CDR3: CASSPAGVGTEAFF. The CDR3, as DNA: TGTGCCAGCTCACCAGCGGGGGTGGGCACTGAAGCTTTCTTT.

This rearrangement joins TRBV27 to TRBJ1-2; 7 bases are shared with TRBD1. The CDR3 is 14 residues long. Germline CDR1 reads MNHEY; CDR2 reads SMNVEV (reference sequence). The trim removed 5 bases at V and 6 bases at J, leaving 9 bases unmatched. CDR3 DNA sequence: TGTGCCAGCAGTCCATTTGGGACAGAGGATGGCTACACCTTC. It encodes CASSPFGTEDGYTF.

The chain couples TRBV5-1 to TRBJ2-1; 13 bases match TRBD2. Trimming at V came to 3 bases and at J to 5 bases, leaving 11 bases not matched to a gene. The CDR3 runs to 18 residues. Germline V gene sequence: CDR1 SGHRS, CDR2 YFSETQ. The CDR3 loop reads CASSSLTSGRITDNEQFF. DNA of the CDR3: TGCGCCAGCAGCTCCCTGACTAGCGGGAGGATAACTGACAATGAGCAGTTCTTC.

V gene TRBV30 combines with J gene TRBJ1-6, with 8 bases identical to TRBD1. Germline values: CDR1 GTSNPN, CDR2 SVGIG (reference sequence). The CDR3 has 13 residues. V trimming: 4 bases; J trimming: 10 bases; junction bases outside the gene matches: 6. The CDR3 bases are TGTGCCTGGACGGACAGGGTGGAATCACCCCTCCACTTT. Translated, it gives CAWTDRVESPLHF.

V is TRBV5-8 and J is TRBJ1-1; D ambiguous. The V end lost 6 bases, the J end lost 1 base, and 13 bases lay between the germline ends. This CDR3 spans 14 amino acids. CDR1 and CDR2 from the germline V gene are SGHTS and YDEGEE. The CDR3, as DNA: TGTGCCAGCAACCCGGGTCAGAGGAACACTGAAGCTTTCTTT. It specifies CASNPGQRNTEAFF.

CDR3 residues: CASSYENNEQFF. The DNA of the CDR3 is TGTGCCAGCAGTTACGAGAACAATGAGCAGTTCTTC. The rearrangement uses TRBV6-5 and TRBJ2-1; D is uncertain. Trimming shortened V by 2 bases and J by 5 bases, and 4 bases separated the two germline ends. This CDR3 region has 12 residues. Germline-derived CDR1 and CDR2 are MNHEY and SVGAGI.